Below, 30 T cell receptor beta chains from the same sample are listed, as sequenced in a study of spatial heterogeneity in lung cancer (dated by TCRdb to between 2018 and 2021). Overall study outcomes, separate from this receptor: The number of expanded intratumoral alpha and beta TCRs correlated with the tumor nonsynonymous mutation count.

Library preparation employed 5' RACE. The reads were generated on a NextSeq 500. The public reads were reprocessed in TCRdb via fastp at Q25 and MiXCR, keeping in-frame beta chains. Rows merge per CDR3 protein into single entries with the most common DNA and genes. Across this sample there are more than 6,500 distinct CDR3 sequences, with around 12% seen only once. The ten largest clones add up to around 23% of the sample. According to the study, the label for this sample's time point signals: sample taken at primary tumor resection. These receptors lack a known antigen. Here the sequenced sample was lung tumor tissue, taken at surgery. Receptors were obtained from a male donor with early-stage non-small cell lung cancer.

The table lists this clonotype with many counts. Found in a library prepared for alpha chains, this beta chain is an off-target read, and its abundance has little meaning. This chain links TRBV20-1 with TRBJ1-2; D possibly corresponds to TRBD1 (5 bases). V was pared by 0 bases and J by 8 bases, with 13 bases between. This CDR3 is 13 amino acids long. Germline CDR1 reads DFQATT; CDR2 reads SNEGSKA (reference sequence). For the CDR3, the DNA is TGCAGTGCTAGAGATCGGGCAGGGAGAGGCTACACCTTC. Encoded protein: CSARDRAGRGYTF.

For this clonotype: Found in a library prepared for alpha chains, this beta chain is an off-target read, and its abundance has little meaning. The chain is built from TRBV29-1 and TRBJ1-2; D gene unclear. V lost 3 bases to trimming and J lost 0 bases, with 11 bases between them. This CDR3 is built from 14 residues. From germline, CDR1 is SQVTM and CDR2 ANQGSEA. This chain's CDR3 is CSVEGQPPNYGYTF. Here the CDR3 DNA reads TGCAGCGTTGAGGGCCAACCACCTAACTATGGCTACACCTTC. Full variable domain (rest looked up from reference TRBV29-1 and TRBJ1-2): SAVISQKPSRDICQRGTSLTIQCQVDSQVTMMFWYRQQPGQSLTLIATANQGSEATYESGFVIDKFPISRPNLTFSTLTVSNMSPEDSSIYLCSVEGQPPNYGYTFGSGTRLTVV.

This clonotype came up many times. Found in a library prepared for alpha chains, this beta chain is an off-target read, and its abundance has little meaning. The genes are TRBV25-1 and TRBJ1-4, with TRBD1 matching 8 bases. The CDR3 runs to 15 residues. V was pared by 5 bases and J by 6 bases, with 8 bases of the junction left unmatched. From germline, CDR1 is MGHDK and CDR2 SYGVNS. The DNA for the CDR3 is TGTGCCAGCAGTAAGGCGGACAGGGTGGATGAAAAACTGTTTTTT. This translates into CASSKADRVDEKLFF.

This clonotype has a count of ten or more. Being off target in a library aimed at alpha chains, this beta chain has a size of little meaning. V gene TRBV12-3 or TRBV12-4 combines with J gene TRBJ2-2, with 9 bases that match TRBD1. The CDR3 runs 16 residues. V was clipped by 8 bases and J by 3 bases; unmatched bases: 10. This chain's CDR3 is CASGLRDRAYTGELFF. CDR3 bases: TGTGCCAGCGGCCTCCGGGACAGGGCTTACACCGGGGAGCTGTTTTTT.

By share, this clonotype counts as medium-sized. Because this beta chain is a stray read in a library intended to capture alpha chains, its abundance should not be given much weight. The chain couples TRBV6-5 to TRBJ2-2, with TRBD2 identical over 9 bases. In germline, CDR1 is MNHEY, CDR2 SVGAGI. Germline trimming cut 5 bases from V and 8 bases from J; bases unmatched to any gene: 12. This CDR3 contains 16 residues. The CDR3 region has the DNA TGTGCCAGCAGTCCCGGGACTAGCCTCTCGGCGGGGGAGCTGTTTTTT. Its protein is CASSPGTSLSAGELFF.

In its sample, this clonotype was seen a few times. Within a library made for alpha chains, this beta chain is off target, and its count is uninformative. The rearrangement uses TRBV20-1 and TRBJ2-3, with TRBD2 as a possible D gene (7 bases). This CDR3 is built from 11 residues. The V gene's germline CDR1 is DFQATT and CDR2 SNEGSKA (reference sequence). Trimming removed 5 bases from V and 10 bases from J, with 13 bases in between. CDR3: CSAAWGGPQYF. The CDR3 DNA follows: TGCAGTGCTGCCTGGGGGGGGCCGCAGTATTTT.

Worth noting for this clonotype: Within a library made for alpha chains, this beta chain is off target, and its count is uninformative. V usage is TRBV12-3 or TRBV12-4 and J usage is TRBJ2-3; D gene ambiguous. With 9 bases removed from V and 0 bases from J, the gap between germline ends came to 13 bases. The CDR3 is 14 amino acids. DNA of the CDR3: TGTGCCAGTTGCTGCAGACCTAGCACAGATACGCAGTATTTT. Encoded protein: CASCCRPSTDTQYF.

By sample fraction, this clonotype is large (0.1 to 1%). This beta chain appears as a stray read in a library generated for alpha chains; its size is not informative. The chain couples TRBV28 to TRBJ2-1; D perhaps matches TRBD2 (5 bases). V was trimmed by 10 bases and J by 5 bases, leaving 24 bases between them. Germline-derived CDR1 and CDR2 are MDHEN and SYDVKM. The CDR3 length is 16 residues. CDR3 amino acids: CATTAGGTHLNNEQFF. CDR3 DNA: TGTGCCACCACGGCCGGAGGAACTCACTTAAACAATGAGCAGTTCTTC.

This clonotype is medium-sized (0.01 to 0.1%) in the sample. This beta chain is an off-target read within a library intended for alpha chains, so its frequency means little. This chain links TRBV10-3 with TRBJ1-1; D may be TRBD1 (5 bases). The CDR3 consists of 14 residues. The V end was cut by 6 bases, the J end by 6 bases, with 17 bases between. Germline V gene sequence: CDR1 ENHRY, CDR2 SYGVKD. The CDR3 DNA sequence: TGTGCCATCAGAGCCGGGACGGTCCCCCCTGAAGCTTTCTTT. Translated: CAIRAGTVPPEAFF.

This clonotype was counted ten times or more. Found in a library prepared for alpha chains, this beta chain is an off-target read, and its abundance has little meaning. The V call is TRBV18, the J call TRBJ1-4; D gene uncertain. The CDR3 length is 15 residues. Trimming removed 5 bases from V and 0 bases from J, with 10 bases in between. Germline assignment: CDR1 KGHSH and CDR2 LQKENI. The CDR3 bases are TGTGCCAGCTCAATTACACCCGCAACTAATGAAAAACTGTTTTTT. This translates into CASSITPATNEKLFF.

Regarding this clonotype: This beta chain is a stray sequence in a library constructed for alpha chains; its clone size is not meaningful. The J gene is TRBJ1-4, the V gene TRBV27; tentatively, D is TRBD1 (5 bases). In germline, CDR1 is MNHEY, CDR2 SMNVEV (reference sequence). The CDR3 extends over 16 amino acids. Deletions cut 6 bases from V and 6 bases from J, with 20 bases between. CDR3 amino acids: CASSQFKDTYDEKLFF. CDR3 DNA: TGTGCCAGCAGCCAATTTAAGGACACCTACGATGAAAAACTGTTTTTT.

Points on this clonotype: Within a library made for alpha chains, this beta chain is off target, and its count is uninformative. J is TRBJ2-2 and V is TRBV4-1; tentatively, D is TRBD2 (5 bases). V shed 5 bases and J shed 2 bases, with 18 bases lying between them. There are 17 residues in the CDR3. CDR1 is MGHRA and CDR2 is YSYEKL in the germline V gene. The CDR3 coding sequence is TGCGCCAGCAGCTTCTCTGGGCGTAGCGACAACACCGGGGAGCTGTTTTTT. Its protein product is CASSFSGRSDNTGELFF.

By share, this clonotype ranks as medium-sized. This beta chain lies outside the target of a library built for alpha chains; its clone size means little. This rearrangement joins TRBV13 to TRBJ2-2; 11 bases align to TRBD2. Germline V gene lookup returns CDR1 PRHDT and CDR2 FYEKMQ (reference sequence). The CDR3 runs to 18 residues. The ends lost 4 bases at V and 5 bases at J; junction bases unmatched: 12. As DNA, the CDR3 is TGTGCCAGCAGCTCGAAGAAGCTTAGCGGGAGGGTGACCGGGGAGCTGTTTTTT. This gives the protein CASSSKKLSGRVTGELFF.

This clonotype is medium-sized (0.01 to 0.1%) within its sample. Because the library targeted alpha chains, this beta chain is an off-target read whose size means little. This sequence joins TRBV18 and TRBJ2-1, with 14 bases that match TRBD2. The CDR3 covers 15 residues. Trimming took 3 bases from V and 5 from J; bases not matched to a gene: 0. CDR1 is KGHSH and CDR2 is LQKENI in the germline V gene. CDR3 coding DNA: TGTGCCAGCTCACCGACTAGCGGGAGGGACAATGAGCAGTTCTTC. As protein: CASSPTSGRDNEQFF. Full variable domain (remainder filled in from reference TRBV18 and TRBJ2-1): NAGVMQNPRHLVRRRGQEARLRCSPMKGHSHVYWYRQLPEEGLKFMVYLQKENIIDESGMPKERFSAEFPKEGPSILRIQQVVRGDSAAYFCASSPTSGRDNEQFFGPGTRLTVL.

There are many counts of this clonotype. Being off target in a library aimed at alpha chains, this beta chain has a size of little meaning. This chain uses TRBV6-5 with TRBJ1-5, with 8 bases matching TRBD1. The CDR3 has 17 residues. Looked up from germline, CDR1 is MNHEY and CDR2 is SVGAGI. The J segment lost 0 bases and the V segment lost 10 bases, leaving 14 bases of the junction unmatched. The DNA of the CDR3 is TGTGCCACCTCAGTTACCCGCAGGGGGCTTAGCAATCAGCCCCAGCATTTT. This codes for CATSVTRRGLSNQPQHF.

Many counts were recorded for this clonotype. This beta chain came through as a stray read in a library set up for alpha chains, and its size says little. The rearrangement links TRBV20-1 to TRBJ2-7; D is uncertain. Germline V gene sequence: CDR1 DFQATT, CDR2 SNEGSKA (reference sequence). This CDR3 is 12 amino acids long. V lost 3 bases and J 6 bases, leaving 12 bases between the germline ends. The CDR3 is CSASSFSGEQYF. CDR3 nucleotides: TGCAGTGCTAGTTCTTTTTCAGGCGAGCAGTACTTC.

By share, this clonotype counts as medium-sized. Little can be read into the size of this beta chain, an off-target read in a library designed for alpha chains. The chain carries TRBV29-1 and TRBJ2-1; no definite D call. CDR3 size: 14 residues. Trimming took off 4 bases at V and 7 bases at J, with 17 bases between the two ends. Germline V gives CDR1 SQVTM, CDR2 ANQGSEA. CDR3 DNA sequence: TGCAGCGTTGGAGGTAGCCCCTCCTGGAATGAGCAGTTCTTC. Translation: CSVGGSPSWNEQFF.

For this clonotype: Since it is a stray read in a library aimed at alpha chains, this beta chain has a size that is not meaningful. CDR3 loop: CASSRAWTSGNEQFF. DNA for the CDR3: TGTGCCAGCAGCCGGGCTTGGACTAGCGGCAATGAGCAGTTCTTC. The rearrangement uses TRBV5-6 and TRBJ2-1, with 10 bases that match TRBD2. CDR3 size: 15 residues. V dropped 4 bases and J dropped 6; count of bases not matched to a gene: 7. Germline V gene lookup returns CDR1 SGHDT and CDR2 YYEEEE.

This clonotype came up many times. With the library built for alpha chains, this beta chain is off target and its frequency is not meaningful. The CDR3 DNA sequence: TGTGCCAGCAGCTTTCCCGGGACAGCCCTTAATGAGCAGTTCTTC. It yields the protein CASSFPGTALNEQFF. The chain uses TRBV11-2 and TRBJ2-1, with 7 positions matching TRBD1. CDR1 is SGHAT, CDR2 FQNNGV, per germline. Trimming at V came to 3 bases and at J to 7 bases, leaving 9 bases not matched to a gene. This CDR3 contains 15 residues.

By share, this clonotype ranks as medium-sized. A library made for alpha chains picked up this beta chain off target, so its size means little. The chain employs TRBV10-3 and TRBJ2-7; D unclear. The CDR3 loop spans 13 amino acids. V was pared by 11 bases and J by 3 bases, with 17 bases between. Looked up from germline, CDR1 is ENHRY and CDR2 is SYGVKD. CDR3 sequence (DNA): TGTGCCCCCCAGGTGGGAAAAGGCTACGAGCAGTACTTC. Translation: CAPQVGKGYEQYF.

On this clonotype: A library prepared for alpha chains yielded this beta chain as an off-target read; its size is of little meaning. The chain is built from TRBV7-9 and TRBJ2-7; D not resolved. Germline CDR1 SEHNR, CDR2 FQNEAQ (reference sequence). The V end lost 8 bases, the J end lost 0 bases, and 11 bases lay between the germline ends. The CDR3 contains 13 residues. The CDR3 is CASGRASSYEQYF. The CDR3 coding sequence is TGTGCCAGCGGCCGGGCGAGCTCCTACGAGCAGTACTTC.

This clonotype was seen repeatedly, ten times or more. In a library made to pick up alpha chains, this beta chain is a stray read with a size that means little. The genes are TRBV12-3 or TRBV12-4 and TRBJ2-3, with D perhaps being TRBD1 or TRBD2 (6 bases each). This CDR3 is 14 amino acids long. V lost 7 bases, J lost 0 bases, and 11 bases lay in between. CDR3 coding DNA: TGTGCCAGCACCGTGGGGGGCAGCACAGATACGCAGTATTTT. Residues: CASTVGGSTDTQYF.

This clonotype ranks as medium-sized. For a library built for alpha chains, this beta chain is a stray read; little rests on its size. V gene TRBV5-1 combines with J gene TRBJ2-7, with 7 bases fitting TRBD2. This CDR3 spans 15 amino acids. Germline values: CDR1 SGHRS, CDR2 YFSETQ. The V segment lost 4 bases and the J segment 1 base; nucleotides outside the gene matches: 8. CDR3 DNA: TGCGCCAGCAGCGTGGGGCTAGCGGATTCCTACGAGCAGTACTTC. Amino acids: CASSVGLADSYEQYF.

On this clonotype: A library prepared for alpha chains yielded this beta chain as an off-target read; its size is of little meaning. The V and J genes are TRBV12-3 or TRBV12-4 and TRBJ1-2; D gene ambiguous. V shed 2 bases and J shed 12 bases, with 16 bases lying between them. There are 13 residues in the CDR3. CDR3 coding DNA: TGTGCCAGCAGTTTACAGGCCATTCCCGAACACACCTTC. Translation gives CASSLQAIPEHTF.

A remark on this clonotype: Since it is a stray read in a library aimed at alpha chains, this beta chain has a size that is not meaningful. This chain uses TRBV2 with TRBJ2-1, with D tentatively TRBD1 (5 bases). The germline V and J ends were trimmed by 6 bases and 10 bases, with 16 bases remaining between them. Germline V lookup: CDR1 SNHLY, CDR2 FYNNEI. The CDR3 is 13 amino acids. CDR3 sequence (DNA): TGTGCCAGCAGCCTCCAAGGGGTAGGGGAGCAGTTCTTC. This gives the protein CASSLQGVGEQFF.

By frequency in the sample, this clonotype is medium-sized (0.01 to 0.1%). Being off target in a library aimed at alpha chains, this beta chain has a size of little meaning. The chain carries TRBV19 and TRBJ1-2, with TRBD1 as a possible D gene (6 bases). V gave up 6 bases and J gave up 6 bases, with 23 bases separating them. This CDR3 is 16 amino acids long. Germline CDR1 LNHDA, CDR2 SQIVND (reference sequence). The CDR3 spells CASSPRRGSTADGYTF. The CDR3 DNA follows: TGTGCCAGTAGCCCTCGGAGGGGGTCCACAGCCGATGGCTACACCTTC.

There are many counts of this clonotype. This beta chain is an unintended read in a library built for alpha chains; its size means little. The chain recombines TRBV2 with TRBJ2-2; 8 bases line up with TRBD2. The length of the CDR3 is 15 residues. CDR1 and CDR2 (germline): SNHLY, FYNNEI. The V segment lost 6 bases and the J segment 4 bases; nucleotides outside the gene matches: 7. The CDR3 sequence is CASSLSGRGTGELFF. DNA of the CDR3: TGTGCCAGCAGCTTAAGCGGGAGAGGCACCGGGGAGCTGTTTTTT.

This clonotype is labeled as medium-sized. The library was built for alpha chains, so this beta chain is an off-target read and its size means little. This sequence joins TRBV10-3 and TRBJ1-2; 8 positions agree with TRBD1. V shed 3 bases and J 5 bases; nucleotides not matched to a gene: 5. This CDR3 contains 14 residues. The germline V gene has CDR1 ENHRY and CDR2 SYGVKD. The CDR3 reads CAISDSDRAYGYTF. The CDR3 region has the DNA TGTGCCATCAGTGACTCGGACAGGGCTTATGGCTACACCTTC.

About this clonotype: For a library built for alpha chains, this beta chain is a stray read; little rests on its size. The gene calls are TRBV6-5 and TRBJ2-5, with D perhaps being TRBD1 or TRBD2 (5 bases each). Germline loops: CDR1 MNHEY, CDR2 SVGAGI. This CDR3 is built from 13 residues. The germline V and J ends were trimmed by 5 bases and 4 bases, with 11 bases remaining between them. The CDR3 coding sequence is TGTGCCAGCAGTCAGGGACGAGCAGAGACCCAGTACTTC. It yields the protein CASSQGRAETQYF.

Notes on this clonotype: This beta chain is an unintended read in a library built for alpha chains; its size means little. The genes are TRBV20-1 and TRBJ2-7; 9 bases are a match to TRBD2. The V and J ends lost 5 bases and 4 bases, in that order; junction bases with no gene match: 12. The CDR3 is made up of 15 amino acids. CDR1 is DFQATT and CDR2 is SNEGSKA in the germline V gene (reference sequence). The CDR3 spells CSAARGSGRFYEQYF. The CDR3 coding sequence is TGCAGTGCTGCCCGGGGTAGCGGGAGATTTTACGAGCAGTACTTC.